This entry features one T cell receptor (beta chain) sequence. This clone's antigen is unknown. Its ends do not fully match the called genes, so a read error is possible. Libraries were made using multiplex PCR. TCRdb records Illumina HiSeq 4000 as the sequencer. To build TCR beta libraries, CDR3 regions were amplified by Arm-PCR using iRepertoire HTBI primers. Before sequencing, the PCR products went through gel purification. The published analysis was carried out like this. Gene usage analysis of CDR3 amino acid clonotypes relied on the 60 or so TRBV and more than twelve TRBJ segments identified across samples. COPE and FqMerger were used to merge the filtered high-quality paired reads into contigs. Contigs were aligned with BLAST to IMGT TRBV, TRBD and TRBJ reference genes, and CDR3 was defined per IMGT. Any clonotype with a frequency above 0.1% was counted as a highly expanded clone. Shannon entropy served as the measure of repertoire diversity, while the Gini coefficient captured V-J evenness. Public clonotypes were defined as clonotypes shared by more than one individual. In-frame beta chains were kept once TCRdb had trimmed the public reads at Q25 with fastp and called clones with MiXCR. Each entry merges the rows of one CDR3 protein and shows their most common DNA and genes. The V and J calls and clone size come from TCRdb's table, not from the authors' own analysis. This sample has about 440,000 distinct CDR3 sequences in its table, and about 17% of those were observed once. The top ten constitute about 10% of the sample.

This entry belongs to a study of regulatory T cells in long-lasting Graves disease (dated by TCRdb to 2020 to 2022). For context, the study as a whole: Newly diagnosed Graves' disease patients had taken antithyroid drugs for less than 3 months. Patients with persistent Graves' disease were compared with patients with newly diagnosed Graves' disease using TCR sequencing and RNA sequencing of peripheral blood. The study was conducted in China and was registered as a clinical trial. A total of around 35 samples underwent TCR sequencing, from roughly 13 patients with persistent Graves' disease and 20 or so patients with newly diagnosed Graves' disease.

Per the publication, the time point label means: newly diagnosed GD, antithyroid drugs for less than 3 months. RNA was extracted from PBMCs in TRIzol for both TCR sequencing and RNA sequencing. The diagnosis of Graves' disease followed American Thyroid Association guidelines. Recruitment of patients was carried out at an endocrinology department in Xi'an, China. Each patient gave approximately 10 milliliters of peripheral blood, collected in an EDTA anticoagulant tube. Ficoll Paque Plus density gradient separation was used to isolate PBMCs, and no further T cell sorting was performed. An Agilent 2100 Bioanalyzer and agarose gel were used to check RNA quality, and a NanoDrop 2000 was used to measure RNA concentration. Reading from cysteine to phenylalanine, the CDR3 counts 14 amino acids. The only DNA kept is the CDR3, 42 bases in frame from the first base. The paper as a whole reports these results and caveats: The authors noted that the small sample size was a limitation that may lower accuracy. Patients with persistent disease shared more public clonotypes (fewer than 3,000) than newly diagnosed patients did (around 930). Lower TCR Shannon entropy and fewer highly expanded clones were observed in persistent Graves' disease patients than in newly diagnosed patients, which suggested clonal expansion. Sequencing and analysis were restricted to the TCR beta chain. Persistent disease showed preferential use of TRBV28, TRBJ1-2 and TRBJ2-5, whereas newly diagnosed disease favored TRBV20-1 and TRBJ2-1. The study examined only peripheral blood because the primary lesion, thyroid tissue, could not be accessed.

The data were also submitted as part of a second study, on T cells in Graves' hyperthyroidism and ophthalmopathy. The second paper further reports: A patient counted as having stable Graves' hyperthyroidism if no progression to ophthalmopathy occurred over 18 months of follow-up. Hyperthyroidism patients were aged 18 to 65 years and newly diagnosed, with disease duration of less than 2 months. Exclusion was applied to patients with uncontrolled infections, other autoimmune diseases, pregnancy or lactation. Diagnoses were based on clinical symptoms, serum thyroxine and TRAb, thyroid ultrasound and orbital computed tomography. For the first round of RT-PCR on the TCR CDR3, the HTBI primer set was used together with the Qiagen OneStep RT-PCR kit. Most expanded thyroid clonotypes (frequency above 0.001) were also found in blood, which suggests that blood repertoires may mirror thyroid immune responses. In cross-validation, a model built on a 13 V-J signature told ophthalmopathy apart from stable hyperthyroidism with 85% to 90% sensitivity and roughly 81% specificity, and in testing the same model reached 80%/75%. In validation, progression to ophthalmopathy was predicted by the model with approximately 67% sensitivity and 72% to 80% specificity, a median of 6.5 months before onset. To identify TCR V-J signatures that set the groups apart, the researchers used a discovery cohort of more than 95 patients, made up of approximately 43 with Graves' ophthalmopathy and 57 with stable Graves' hyperthyroidism. An independent validation cohort of some 18 hyperthyroidism patients and roughly 16 patients who later progressed to ophthalmopathy tested prospective prediction of ophthalmopathy. The approximately 100 discovery patients were randomly divided into training and test sets at a 7:3 ratio. In several Graves' hyperthyroidism patients, the study also compared T-cell repertoires from thyroid tissue with T-cell repertoires from blood. After blood sampling, hyperthyroidism patients were treated with methimazole at a starting dose of 30 mg daily, and ophthalmopathy patients were treated with high-dose intravenous methylprednisolone. Libraries were constructed in a second round of multiplex PCR, after which size selection and purification were performed. Libraries were sequenced paired-end with 100 bp reads on an Illumina HiSeq2000. Raw data were processed with SOAPnuke, discarding reads with adapters, uncalled bases, mean Phred below 15, or no exact constant-primer or identifier match. High-quality paired reads were merged using COPE v1.2.5, and each unique nucleotide sequence was defined as a clonotype. MiTCR v1.1 was used to align clonotypes to the IMGT TRBV, TRBD and TRBJ reference segments. Only V-J combinations with frequency above 0.0001, covering about 99% of repertoires, were analysed. A TCS score was defined as the ratio of F50 (clonal expansion) to E x V (chaos), with BLOSUM62-based TCRdist applied between CDR3 peptides within each V-J. Welch's t-statistics and random forest reduced several hundred V-J features to 10 to 15, which were used in a naive Bayes classifier (R e1071). No statistical method was used to set the sample size in advance, and investigators knew the group allocation. The paper reports TCR Vbeta CDR3 sequencing of roughly 140 peripheral blood samples: under 45 ophthalmopathy, around 80 hyperthyroidism and around 17 progressor patients.

This sample comprised peripheral blood mononuclear cells (PBMCs), obtained at new diagnosis, from a patient treated with antithyroid drugs. Rearrangement joined TRBV12-3 or TRBV12-4 to TRBJ2-1, with the D call tentatively TRBD1 or TRBD2, each fitting 6 bases. This receptor was taken from a woman in her thirties with Graves disease. Donor details come from another sample of the same person, matched by shared clones. CDR3 sequence: CASRQGGDHNGQFF. The nucleotide sequence reads as follows: TGTGCCAGCAGACAGGGAGGTGATCATAATGGGCAGTTCTTC.